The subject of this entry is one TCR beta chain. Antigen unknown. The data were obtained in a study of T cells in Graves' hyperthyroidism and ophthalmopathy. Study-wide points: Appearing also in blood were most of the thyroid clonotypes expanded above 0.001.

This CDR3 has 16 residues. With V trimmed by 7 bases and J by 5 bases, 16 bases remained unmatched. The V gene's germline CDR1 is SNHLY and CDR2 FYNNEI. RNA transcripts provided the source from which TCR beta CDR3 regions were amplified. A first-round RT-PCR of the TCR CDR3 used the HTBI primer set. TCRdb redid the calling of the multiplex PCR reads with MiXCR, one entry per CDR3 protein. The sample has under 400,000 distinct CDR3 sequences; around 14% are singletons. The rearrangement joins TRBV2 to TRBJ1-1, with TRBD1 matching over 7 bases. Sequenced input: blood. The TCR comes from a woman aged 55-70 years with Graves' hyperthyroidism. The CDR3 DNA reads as TGTGCCAGCACCGGAATGGTGACAGGGTGGGCGACTGAAGCTTTCTTT. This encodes CASTGMVTGWATEAFF.